The 10 T cell receptor beta chains presented below share a single source sample, sequenced in a study of blood T cells in healthy people across ages. For the second PCR, which ran for about 6 to 11 cycles, a sample-barcoded 5' primer and a J-beta primer mix were used. Via MiXCR, TCRdb re-called the 5' RACE reads, giving one row per CDR3 protein. The sample records around 1,900,000 distinct CDR3 sequences, about two fifths being singletons. Sample: blood. These receptors originate from a human donor in good health.

The rearrangement uses TRBV20-1 and TRBJ2-1, with unresolved D. The ends were cut back, 1 base at V and 6 bases at J, with 10 bases in the middle. This CDR3 has 13 amino acids. In germline, CDR1 is DFQATT, CDR2 SNEGSKA (reference sequence). CDR3 protein: CSARVPTVNEQFF. The CDR3 region has the DNA TGCAGTGCTAGAGTCCCCACAGTCAATGAGCAGTTCTTC.

The chain has TRBV20-1 and TRBJ1-6, with D unclear. Between the trimmed V and J ends, which lost 6 bases and 8 bases, there was a span of 17 bases. Germline V CDR1 and CDR2: DFQATT, SNEGSKA (reference sequence). CDR3 size: 14 residues. CDR3 nucleotides: TGCAGTGCCAGGAGGCAGGAAAGACATTCACCCCTCCACTTT. It is translated as CSARRQERHSPLHF.

This sequence joins TRBV2 and TRBJ2-2, with a possible D match to TRBD1 (6 bases). Germline V lookup: CDR1 SNHLY, CDR2 FYNNEI. V gave up 5 bases and J gave up 7 bases, with 17 bases separating them. The CDR3 is 15 residues long. Here the CDR3 DNA reads TGTGCCAGCAGTACGCGCAGGGGCTCGGTCGGGGAGCTGTTTTTT. It codes for CASSTRRGSVGELFF.

The sample holds a few counts of this clonotype. The rearrangement joins TRBV7-6 to TRBJ2-4; D is undetermined. V dropped 6 bases and J dropped 0 bases, with 18 bases sitting between them. Germline lookup yields CDR1 SGHVS and CDR2 FNYEAQ. The CDR3 spans 17 residues. The CDR3 region has the DNA TGTGCCAGCAGAACCTTTCACACGTATATAGCCAAAAACATTCAGTACTTC. Translated, it gives CASRTFHTYIAKNIQYF.

Many counts were recorded for this clonotype. The J gene is TRBJ2-7, the V gene TRBV7-9; D call uncertain. Trimming cost V 3 bases and J 3 bases, with 6 bases left between them. Germline V CDR1 and CDR2: SEHNR, FQNEAQ (reference sequence). The CDR3 runs 12 residues. In nucleotides, the CDR3 is TGTGCCAGCAGCTTTGTGGGCTACGAGCAGTACTTC. It codes for CASSFVGYEQYF. The variable domain in full, with the rest retrieved from reference TRBV7-9 and TRBJ2-7, is DTGVSQNPRHKITKRGQNVTFRCDPISEHNRLYWYRQTLGQGPEFLTYFQNEAQLEKSRLLSDRFSAERPKGSFSTLEIQRTEQGDSAMYLCASSFVGYEQYFGPGTRLTVT.

This clonotype occurred a few times. The chain joins TRBV6-2 or TRBV6-3 to TRBJ2-7; a possible D gene is TRBD1 (6 bases). The CDR3 runs 15 residues. CDR1 and CDR2 from the germline V gene are MNHEY and SVGEGT. Trimming shortened V by 7 bases and J by 2 bases, and 18 bases separated the two germline ends. CDR3 nucleotide sequence: TGTGCCAGCACCGACAGGCACAGGCTAACCTACGAGCAGTACTTC. This translates into CASTDRHRLTYEQYF.

This clonotype has only a few counts. This chain joins TRBV12-3 or TRBV12-4 and TRBJ1-1; D unclear. The CDR3 has 13 amino acids. V was clipped by 0 bases and J by 6 bases, with 8 bases between them. CDR3 DNA: TGTGCCAGCAGTTTAGCGCGAAGAGCTGAAGCTTTCTTT. Its protein product is CASSLARRAEAFF.

This chain connects TRBV20-1 to TRBJ2-3; D is possibly TRBD2 (5 bases). Trimming shortened V by 6 bases and J by 0 bases, and 16 bases separated the two germline ends. Germline assignment: CDR1 DFQATT and CDR2 SNEGSKA (reference sequence). The CDR3 has 15 amino acids. The CDR3 region is CSAMPPAESTDTQYF. The CDR3 DNA sequence: TGCAGTGCCATGCCCCCAGCGGAGAGCACAGATACGCAGTATTTT.

The rearrangement uses TRBV4-3 and TRBJ2-5; D unclear. This CDR3 comprises 15 residues. CDR1 and CDR2 (germline): LGHNA, YSLEER. Trimming cost V 0 bases and J 5 bases, with 13 bases left between them. In nucleotides, the CDR3 is TGCGCCAGCAGCCAAGATGGGGTGGAGAAGGAGACCCAGTACTTC. Its translation is CASSQDGVEKETQYF.

This chain connects TRBV14 to TRBJ2-1; possible D gene TRBD1, 5 bases. Germline V gene data show CDR1 as SGHDN and CDR2 as FVKESK. V lost 1 base and J 12 bases, leaving 13 bases between the germline ends. The CDR3 has 13 residues. The CDR3 nucleotides read TGTGCCAGCAGCCAAGTGAGGCAGGGTGTGCAGTTCTTC. This encodes CASSQVRQGVQFF.